The rows below give T cell receptor beta chains drawn from one sample of a study of cytomegalovirus exposure and HLA in healthy donors. TCRdb keeps only in-frame clones here, not all; method: immunoSEQ multiplex PCR. The sample yields about 150,000 clones, approximately 82% seen once. Material for sequencing was PBMCs. The receptor set was obtained from a man younger than 35 in good health and CMV-seropositive. Each CDR3 is given with its conserved first and last residue. Each record gives: D gene, J gene, V gene, clone size, CDR3 protein. A D gene is named only where the DNA matches it firmly. The size of a clone is reported for some rows only, either as once, few or many, or as a class for expanded clones.

d_call: -
j_call: TRBJ2-7
v_call: TRBV5-4
clone_size: few
cdr3_aa: CASSAGTISYEQYF

d_call: -
j_call: TRBJ2-7
v_call: TRBV18
clone_size: -
cdr3_aa: CASSSRGKYEQYF

d_call: -
j_call: TRBJ2-1
v_call: TRBV9
clone_size: -
cdr3_aa: CASSVSDEQFF

d_call: TRBD2
j_call: TRBJ2-3
v_call: TRBV28
clone_size: -
cdr3_aa: CASHLSGTNTDTQYF

d_call: TRBD2
j_call: TRBJ2-5
v_call: TRBV27
clone_size: -
cdr3_aa: CASSLFLAGGLETQYF

d_call: -
j_call: TRBJ1-2
v_call: TRBV28
clone_size: -
cdr3_aa: CASRSPRGSRGYTF

d_call: -
j_call: TRBJ2-1
v_call: TRBV6-5
clone_size: -
cdr3_aa: CASSKGLYNEQFF

d_call: TRBD2
j_call: TRBJ2-7
v_call: TRBV27
clone_size: -
cdr3_aa: CASSYSGRSCEQYF

d_call: -
j_call: TRBJ1-4
v_call: TRBV6-1
clone_size: -
cdr3_aa: CASSVRGGGYNEKLFF

d_call: TRBD1
j_call: TRBJ1-1
v_call: TRBV7-2
clone_size: few
cdr3_aa: CASSSGQGSTEAFF

d_call: TRBD2
j_call: TRBJ2-7
v_call: TRBV4-1
clone_size: -
cdr3_aa: CASSQGYGLAGSYEQYF

d_call: -
j_call: TRBJ2-2
v_call: TRBV29-1
clone_size: -
cdr3_aa: CSVVVTTTGELFF

d_call: -
j_call: TRBJ2-5
v_call: TRBV7-9
clone_size: few
cdr3_aa: CASSPYPGLQETQYF

d_call: TRBD2
j_call: TRBJ2-5
v_call: TRBV5-1
clone_size: -
cdr3_aa: CPSSWGGRAKETQYF

d_call: -
j_call: TRBJ1-5
v_call: TRBV5-4
clone_size: -
cdr3_aa: CASSLGGGSQPQHF

d_call: TRBD2
j_call: TRBJ2-2
v_call: TRBV2
clone_size: -
cdr3_aa: CASRLQAGVAGELFF

d_call: TRBD1
j_call: TRBJ2-7
v_call: TRBV4-1
clone_size: once
cdr3_aa: CASSHSGTGEYEQYF

d_call: TRBD2
j_call: TRBJ2-1
v_call: TRBV4-1
clone_size: -
cdr3_aa: CASSRAGGDRNEQFF

d_call: TRBD1
j_call: TRBJ1-5
v_call: TRBV6-1
clone_size: few
cdr3_aa: CASSYQGGVQPQHF

d_call: -
j_call: TRBJ2-1
v_call: TRBV5-1
clone_size: -
cdr3_aa: CASSLYVGPTQGDEQFF

d_call: -
j_call: TRBJ1-1
v_call: TRBV28
clone_size: -
cdr3_aa: CASSLSGNPVNTEAFF

d_call: -
j_call: TRBJ2-7
v_call: TRBV11-1
clone_size: -
cdr3_aa: CASSLDSSYEQYF

d_call: TRBD2
j_call: TRBJ2-3
v_call: TRBV28
clone_size: -
cdr3_aa: CASRPRASGTSTDTQYF

d_call: -
j_call: TRBJ2-2
v_call: TRBV5-8
clone_size: -
cdr3_aa: CASSPPDGGAGTGELFF

d_call: TRBD2
j_call: TRBJ2-1
v_call: TRBV29-1
clone_size: -
cdr3_aa: CSVDGDYSYNEQFF

d_call: -
j_call: TRBJ1-2
v_call: TRBV28
clone_size: -
cdr3_aa: CASSFTPNYGYTF

d_call: -
j_call: TRBJ1-1
v_call: TRBV28
clone_size: -
cdr3_aa: CASSFIQGNTEAFF

d_call: TRBD1
j_call: TRBJ2-7
v_call: TRBV10-2
clone_size: -
cdr3_aa: CASRTGGKEQYF

d_call: -
j_call: TRBJ2-5
v_call: TRBV11-2
clone_size: -
cdr3_aa: CASSPGFGGETQYF